The 15 T cell receptor beta chains reported below all come from one sample, sequenced in a study of blood T cell repertoires in COVID-19. Using immunoSEQ multiplex PCR, the repertoire was profiled, and TCRdb retains in-frame clones only, with some absent. The sample contains 200,000 to 300,000 clones, about 88% of which appear only once. Specimen: peripheral blood. These receptors all stem from a man aged 55 to 70 who had recovered from COVID-19.

The chain combines TRBV11-2 with TRBJ1-1, with 8 bases identical to TRBD1. The CDR3 is 12 residues long. After removal of 4 bases from V and 8 bases from J, the junction contained 3 bases not matched to a gene. Germline loops: CDR1 SGHAT, CDR2 FQNNGV. The chain's CDR3 is CASSSRTGEAFF. CDR3 sequence (DNA): TGTGCCAGCAGCTCCCGGACAGGGGAAGCTTTCTTT.

The chain joins TRBV9 to TRBJ2-5; the D gene is possibly TRBD2 (5 bases). CDR1 SGDLS and CDR2 YYNGEE come from the germline V gene. CDR3 length: 15 amino acids. V was cut by 0 bases and J by 3 bases, with 12 bases left in between. DNA for the CDR3: TGTGCCAGCAGCGTAGACGGACTCACGGAAGAGACCCAGTACTTC. It yields the protein CASSVDGLTEETQYF.

This chain links TRBV10-1 with TRBJ1-5; possibly TRBD1 for D (6 bases). Per germline, CDR1 WNHNN and CDR2 SYGVQD (reference sequence). Deletions cut 9 bases from V and 0 bases from J, with 15 bases between. The CDR3 covers 15 residues. The CDR3 here is CASQMGQYSNQPQHF. In nucleotides, the CDR3 is TGCGCCAGTCAGATGGGACAATATAGCAATCAGCCCCAGCATTTT.

The chain combines TRBV19 with TRBJ1-1, with no clear D. Looked up from germline, CDR1 is LNHDA and CDR2 is SQIVND (reference sequence). Trimming shortened V by 10 bases and J by 8 bases, and 14 bases separated the two germline ends. There are 11 residues in the CDR3. CDR3 nucleotide sequence: TGTGCCACCTCCATGAGGGCGGAAGCTTTCTTT. Translating it yields CATSMRAEAFF.

This chain connects TRBV27 to TRBJ1-6; D ambiguous. V was clipped by 6 bases and J by 7 bases, with 13 bases between them. Germline V gene lookup returns CDR1 MNHEY and CDR2 SMNVEV (reference sequence). There are 14 residues in the CDR3. The CDR3 DNA is TGTGCCAGCAGCTTTATATCAGGAAATTCACCCCTCCACTTT. Protein product: CASSFISGNSPLHF.

This sequence joins TRBV5-1 and TRBJ2-3; TRBD2 is a possible D gene (5 bases). Germline CDR1 and CDR2: SGHRS and YFSETQ. V was clipped by 3 bases and J by 0 bases, with 11 bases between them. This CDR3 region has 15 residues. The CDR3 DNA reads TGCGCCAGCAGCTGGAGCGGTGGGAGCACAGATACGCAGTATTTT. Amino acid sequence: CASSWSGGSTDTQYF.

The chain joins TRBV7-6 to TRBJ2-5, with 7 bases lining up with TRBD2. V lost 3 bases to trimming and J lost 2 bases; unmatched junction nucleotides: 12. Germline V gives CDR1 SGHVS, CDR2 FNYEAQ. CDR3 size: 17 residues. CDR3 region: CASSFTNSGLTQETQYF. The CDR3 DNA is TGTGCCAGCAGCTTCACGAACTCGGGACTAACTCAAGAGACCCAGTACTTC.

The chain has TRBV19 and TRBJ1-3, with no clear D. This CDR3 is 18 amino acids long. From germline, CDR1 is LNHDA and CDR2 SQIVND (reference sequence). Trimming cost V 1 base and J 0 bases, with 16 bases left between them. For the CDR3, the DNA is TGTGCCAGTAGTATAGCGGGAAGTTGGGCCTCCTCTGGAAACACCATATATTTT. It yields the protein CASSIAGSWASSGNTIYF.

V usage is TRBV5-1 and J usage is TRBJ2-2; D is unresolved. CDR3 length: 16 residues. The ends were cut back, 4 bases at V and 3 bases at J, with 16 bases in the middle. Germline V lookup: CDR1 SGHRS, CDR2 YFSETQ. CDR3 in amino acids: CASSPTRGVDTGELFF. CDR3 DNA: TGCGCCAGCAGCCCCACTCGAGGTGTCGACACCGGGGAGCTGTTTTTT.

This clone was observed a single time. The chain combines TRBV7-2 with TRBJ2-1, with 11 bases matching TRBD2. This CDR3 contains 14 residues. Unmatched junction bases numbered 3, after V lost 4 bases and J lost 7 bases. The V gene's germline CDR1 is SGHTA and CDR2 FQGNSA. CDR3 amino acids: CASSYSGGGNEQFF. CDR3 DNA: TGTGCCAGCAGCTATAGCGGGGGGGGGAATGAGCAGTTCTTC.

The chain employs TRBV19 and TRBJ1-2; 10 bases are a match to TRBD1. Germline assignment: CDR1 LNHDA and CDR2 SQIVND (reference sequence). CDR3 size: 12 residues. The junction had 4 bases not matched to a gene; V was cut back by 8 bases and J by 7 bases. The CDR3 nucleotides read TGTGCCAGTTCCGGGACAGGGGTTGGCTACACCTTC. Its translation is CASSGTGVGYTF.

The genes are TRBV5-6 and TRBJ2-2; D may be TRBD1 (6 bases). V was trimmed by 5 bases and J by 6 bases, leaving 17 bases between them. The germline V gene encodes CDR1 SGHDT and CDR2 YYEEEE. CDR3 length: 15 residues. The CDR3 coding sequence is TGTGCCAGCAGACAAGATACAGGGTCCCCCGGGGAGCTGTTTTTT. It encodes CASRQDTGSPGELFF.

The gene calls are TRBV15 and TRBJ2-1; TRBD2 matches 8 bases. This CDR3 is 17 amino acids long. Germline-derived CDR1 and CDR2 are LNHNV and YYDKDF (reference sequence). The trim removed 0 bases at V and 4 bases at J, leaving 8 bases unmatched. The CDR3 reads CATSRDRRGGPYNEQFF. The CDR3 coding sequence is TGTGCCACCAGCAGAGACCGACGGGGGGGACCATACAATGAGCAGTTCTTC.

This chain joins TRBV5-6 and TRBJ2-1; 11 bases match TRBD2. CDR1 SGHDT and CDR2 YYEEEE come from the germline V gene. The length of the CDR3 is 19 residues. The V segment lost 4 bases and the J segment 8 bases; nucleotides outside the gene matches: 20. The CDR3 sequence is CASSHLTSGEQPDSDEQFF. In DNA form, the CDR3 reads TGTGCCAGCAGCCATTTGACTAGCGGGGAACAACCCGATTCAGATGAGCAGTTCTTC.

The chain combines TRBV5-1 with TRBJ1-2; 7 bases align to TRBD1. The length of the CDR3 is 13 residues. The germline V gene has CDR1 SGHRS and CDR2 YFSETQ. V lost 2 bases, J lost 8 bases, and 6 bases stayed unmatched. The CDR3 nucleotides read TGCGCCAGCAGCTTTACAGGGGCGGACGGCTACACCTTC. It yields the protein CASSFTGADGYTF.